This TCR beta chain is from a study of early T cells in non-severe SARS-CoV-2 infection. On the study more broadly: Sequencing used unsorted whole-blood bulk RNA, so chains lack pairing. Study outcomes and limitations: Reliance on VDJdb matching favored anti-spike CD8 responses; private and CD4 specificities were missed.

This clonotype was seen a handful of times. Its antigen is undetermined. Tagging with unique molecular identifiers was applied to individual cDNA molecules. MiXCR was run by TCRdb on the 5' RACE reads, yielding one entry per CDR3 protein. The top ten clones hold around 1.3% of a sample with more than 95,000 distinct CDR3 sequences, approximately 16% of them seen once. Germline trimming cut 4 bases from V and 0 bases from J; bases unmatched to any gene: 5. CDR1 is SGHRS and CDR2 is YFSETQ in the germline V gene. CDR3 length: 15 residues. What was sequenced was whole blood. This sequence was found in an adult who was a healthcare worker with PCR-confirmed SARS-CoV-2 infection or an uninfected control (not recorded which). The chain is built from TRBV5-1 and TRBJ2-7, with 9 bases matching TRBD1. CDR3 sequence (DNA): TGCGCCAGCAGCGGCCGGGACAGGGTCTCCTACGAGCAGTACTTC. It is translated as CASSGRDRVSYEQYF.